Each of the 27 T cell receptor beta chains below was sequenced from the same sample in a study of cytomegalovirus exposure and HLA in healthy donors. PCR was performed using 60 Vbeta and 13 Jbeta primers. Sequenced by immunoSEQ multiplex PCR; TCRdb stores in-frame clones only, minus some. The sample yields about 120,000 clones, less than 85% seen once. The sample was PBMCs. These receptor sequences come from a middle-aged woman in good health and CMV-seronegative.

This clone was counted between two and nine times. The rearrangement joins TRBV10-3 to TRBJ2-7, with TRBD1 identical over 8 bases. Per germline, CDR1 ENHRY and CDR2 SYGVKD. The CDR3 length is 13 residues. Germline trimming cut 6 bases from V and 7 bases from J; bases unmatched to any gene: 8. The CDR3 sequence: CAIRGRGLGEQYF. In DNA, the CDR3 is TGTGCCATCAGGGGCAGGGGGCTTGGGGAGCAGTACTTC.

The chain has TRBV9 and TRBJ2-3; the D gene is possibly TRBD1 (6 bases). This CDR3 is 16 amino acids long. Per the germline V gene, CDR1 is SGDLS and CDR2 is YYNGEE. V was trimmed by 4 bases and J by 0 bases, leaving 15 bases between them. Written as DNA, the CDR3 is TGTGCCAGCAGCCCAGACATGAGGGGGAGCACAGATACGCAGTATTTT. Translation: CASSPDMRGSTDTQYF.

Written as DNA, the CDR3 is TGTGCCAGCTCACCCGCGACAGGGACTCCCTACGAGCAGTACTTC. This gives the protein CASSPATGTPYEQYF. The rearrangement uses TRBV18 and TRBJ2-7; D may be TRBD1 (7 bases). The CDR3 consists of 15 residues. Germline V lookup: CDR1 KGHSH, CDR2 LQKENI. Trimming removed 3 bases from V and 2 bases from J, with 14 bases in between.

The table lists this clone with a count of one. This sequence joins TRBV9 and TRBJ2-5; the match to TRBD1 covers 9 bases. The CDR3 extends over 17 amino acids. With 4 bases clipped from V and 4 bases from J, the junction kept 14 bases outside the gene matches. The germline V gene has CDR1 SGDLS and CDR2 YYNGEE. The CDR3 DNA reads TGTGCCAGCAGCCCGGGACAGGGTATTGGGATTGGAGAGACCCAGTACTTC. This codes for CASSPGQGIGIGETQYF.

The chain links TRBV7-3 to TRBJ2-7; TRBD1 matches 8 bases. Germline V lookup: CDR1 SGHTA, CDR2 FQGTGA. The CDR3 totals 16 residues. Trimming removed 5 bases from V and 1 base from J; junction bases left unmatched: 10. CDR3 coding DNA: TGTGCCAGCAGCCCTCGTGCCGGGACAGGATCCTACGAGCAGTACTTC. Translated: CASSPRAGTGSYEQYF.

Here the CDR3 reads CASSAEQGMNTGELFF. The DNA for the CDR3 is TGTGCCAGCAGCGCCGAACAGGGGATGAACACCGGGGAGCTGTTTTTT. V is TRBV4-2 and J is TRBJ2-2; the match to TRBD1 covers 7 bases. CDR3 length: 16 residues. CDR1 is LGHNA and CDR2 is YNFKEQ in the germline V gene. With V trimmed by 5 bases and J by 1 base, 7 bases remained unmatched.

A single count supports this clone. The germline gene is not matched at one end of the junction; a read error may be the cause. This chain connects TRBV28 to TRBJ1-1, with a tentative D call TRBD1 (5 bases). The CDR3 has 13 amino acids. Germline V CDR1 and CDR2: MDHEN, SYDVKM. As DNA, the CDR3 is TGCCAAACAGCGGGGGGTTTGAACACTGAAGCTTTCTTT. Translation gives CQTAGGLNTEAFF.

The chain recombines TRBV27 with TRBJ2-7, with D uncertain. V was clipped by 3 bases and J by 7 bases, with 16 bases between them. CDR1 and CDR2 (germline): MNHEY, SMNVEV (reference sequence). The length of the CDR3 is 14 residues. The CDR3 DNA is TGTGCCAGCAGTTTCTCCGGGTTGTACGATGAGCAGTACTTC. It specifies CASSFSGLYDEQYF.

The chain has TRBV6-6 and TRBJ1-2, with D unclear. Germline lookup yields CDR1 MNHNY and CDR2 SVGAGI (reference sequence). The V end lost 6 bases, the J end lost 5 bases, and 16 bases lay between the germline ends. This CDR3 has 14 residues. The CDR3 is CASSARGDLYGYTF. The CDR3 coding sequence is TGTGCCAGCAGCGCCCGGGGTGACTTATATGGCTACACCTTC.

The V gene is TRBV9, the J gene TRBJ2-3; the match to TRBD2 covers 12 bases. Germline V gives CDR1 SGDLS, CDR2 YYNGEE. J was trimmed by 6 bases and V by 0 bases; bases with no gene match: 5. The CDR3 has 16 residues. In DNA, the CDR3 is TGTGCCAGCAGCGTAGGGCCTAGCGGGAGGGAGGATACGCAGTATTTT. It is translated as CASSVGPSGREDTQYF. Variable domain in full (rest from reference TRBV9 and TRBJ2-3): DSGVTQTPKHLITATGQRVTLRCSPRSGDLSVYWYQQSLDQGLQFLIQYYNGEERAKGNILERFSAQQFPDLHSELNLSSLELGDSALYFCASSVGPSGREDTQYFGPGTRLTVL.

A few counts support this clone. The chain employs TRBV6-1 and TRBJ2-5, with 13 bases aligning to TRBD2. V shed 1 base, J shed 1 base, and the junction held 0 bases outside the gene matches. This CDR3 region has 16 residues. Germline-derived CDR1 and CDR2 are MNHNS and SASEGT. Here the CDR3 DNA reads TGTGCCAGCAGTGAAGGACTAGCGGGGGGCCAAGAGACCCAGTACTTC. It codes for CASSEGLAGGQETQYF.

The chain uses TRBV27 and TRBJ1-1, with 7 bases lining up with TRBD1. The germline gives CDR1 MNHEY, CDR2 SMNVEV (reference sequence). The CDR3 runs 13 residues. The V gene end was trimmed by 8 bases and the J gene end by 1 base; junction bases not matched to a gene: 4. CDR3 coding DNA: TGTGCCAGCTGGACAGGAACGAACACTGAAGCTTTCTTT. As protein: CASWTGTNTEAFF.

The CDR3, as DNA: TGTGCCAGCAGCAAAGGGACAGGTCAAACCTCTGGAAACACCATATATTTT. Translation gives CASSKGTGQTSGNTIYF. This chain connects TRBV4-2 to TRBJ1-3; 8 bases map to TRBD1. Per the germline V gene, CDR1 is LGHNA and CDR2 is YNFKEQ. The CDR3 has 17 residues. Trimming took 5 bases from V and 0 from J; bases not matched to a gene: 9.

The J gene is TRBJ1-1, the V gene TRBV4-2, with TRBD1 identical over 11 bases. CDR1 is LGHNA and CDR2 is YNFKEQ in the germline V gene. The length of the CDR3 is 15 residues. J was trimmed by 4 bases and V by 4 bases; bases with no gene match: 5. CDR3 loop: CASSLDRGLSTEAFF. CDR3 DNA: TGTGCCAGCAGCCTGGACAGGGGGCTAAGCACTGAAGCTTTCTTT.

This sequence joins TRBV7-8 and TRBJ2-5; 9 bases are a match to TRBD2. Judging by the DNA end, TRBJ2-7 fits better; the J call may be wrong. Germline-derived CDR1 and CDR2 are SGHVS and FQNEAQ. CDR3 length: 14 residues. The CDR3 sequence is CASSSGTSPHEQYF. The CDR3 region has the DNA TGTGCCAGCAGCTCCGGGACTAGCCCCCACGAGCAGTACTTC.

The chain is built from TRBV4-3 and TRBJ1-1; TRBD1 might be the D (6 bases). The germline gives CDR1 LGHNA, CDR2 YSLEER. CDR3 length equals 17 residues. V dropped 4 bases and J dropped 3 bases, with 21 bases sitting between them. The CDR3 nucleotides are TGCGCCAGCAGCCTTCAGGGTCGTGGGGGCCAGTACACTGAAGCTTTCTTT. Amino acid sequence: CASSLQGRGGQYTEAFF.

The chain is built from TRBV6-1 and TRBJ1-4; 9 nucleotides align to TRBD1. Germline loops: CDR1 MNHNS, CDR2 SASEGT. The V and J ends lost 6 bases and 8 bases, in that order; junction bases with no gene match: 4. This CDR3 region has 13 residues. CDR3 coding DNA: TGTGCCAGCAGGGGACAGGGCCCCGAAAAACTGTTTTTT. Residues: CASRGQGPEKLFF.

The chain uses TRBV28 and TRBJ2-1; 11 nucleotides align to TRBD1. CDR1 and CDR2 from the germline V gene are MDHEN and SYDVKM. There are 16 residues in the CDR3. The trim removed 6 bases at V and 6 bases at J, leaving 10 bases unmatched. CDR3 protein: CASSRLWDRGTNEQFF. CDR3 in DNA: TGTGCCAGCAGCCGCCTTTGGGACAGGGGGACCAATGAGCAGTTCTTC.

Only a few counts were recorded for this clone. The chain has TRBV30 and TRBJ1-3; D may be TRBD1 (5 bases). CDR3 length: 15 amino acids. V lost 1 base to trimming and J lost 2 bases, with 12 bases between them. Germline loops: CDR1 GTSNPN, CDR2 SVGIG (reference sequence). The CDR3 here is CAWSEGLGAGNTIYF. Here the CDR3 DNA reads TGTGCCTGGAGTGAGGGGTTAGGGGCTGGAAACACCATATATTTT. Supplemented by reference TRBV30 and TRBJ1-3, the full variable domain reads SQTIHQWPATLVQPVGSPLSLECTVEGTSNPNLYWYRQAAGRGLQLLFYSVGIGQISSEVPQNLSASRPQDRQFILSSKKLLLSDSGFYLCAWSEGLGAGNTIYFGEGSWLTVV.

The chain combines TRBV21-1 with TRBJ1-5; TRBD1 is the table's D call, not checked against the DNA. TRBV21-1 counts as a pseudogene. The CDR3 is 16 amino acids. The CDR3 spells CASSNQDRDSNQPQHF. CDR3 DNA sequence: TGTGCCAGCAGCAATCAGGACAGGGATAGCAATCAGCCCCAGCATTTT.

The chain carries TRBV2 and TRBJ1-2; TRBD1 is a possible D gene (5 bases). V gave up 4 bases and J gave up 2 bases, with 23 bases separating them. The germline gives CDR1 SNHLY, CDR2 FYNNEI. The CDR3 sequence is 18 residues long. The CDR3 nucleotides are TGTGCCAGCAGTGGGTCGTTCGCCGGGACTTCCACCAACTATGGCTACACCTTC. Its translation: CASSGSFAGTSTNYGYTF.

This sequence joins TRBV5-1 and TRBJ1-1; 8 nucleotides align to TRBD1. Germline V lookup: CDR1 SGHRS, CDR2 YFSETQ. The CDR3 is 14 amino acids. The trim removed 5 bases at V and 2 bases at J, leaving 5 bases unmatched. The DNA of the CDR3 is TGCGCCAGCAGGTCCGGGACAGGCAACACTGAAGCTTTCTTT. Translation gives CASRSGTGNTEAFF.

The chain recombines TRBV9 with TRBJ1-2; possibly TRBD1 for D (5 bases). Per germline, CDR1 SGDLS and CDR2 YYNGEE. This CDR3 is built from 15 residues. V lost 0 bases to trimming and J lost 0 bases, with 9 bases between them. CDR3 nucleotides: TGTGCCAGCAGCGTAGATTCAGGGCCTAACTATGGCTACACCTTC. Translation: CASSVDSGPNYGYTF.

This chain uses TRBV19 with TRBJ1-5; D not certain. In germline, CDR1 is LNHDA, CDR2 SQIVND (reference sequence). V shed 2 bases and J shed 0 bases, with 8 bases lying between them. The CDR3 is 15 amino acids. The chain's CDR3 is CASSINTYSNQPQHF. The CDR3 coding sequence is TGTGCCAGTAGTATAAATACCTATAGCAATCAGCCCCAGCATTTT.

This chain uses TRBV11-3 with TRBJ2-1; 11 nucleotides align to TRBD1. Germline CDR1 is SGHNT and CDR2 is YENEEA. V lost 3 bases to trimming and J lost 6 bases; unmatched junction nucleotides: 4. This CDR3 has 15 amino acids. The CDR3 sequence is CASSFGTGGFNEQFF. CDR3 DNA sequence: TGTGCCAGCAGCTTCGGGACAGGGGGTTTCAATGAGCAGTTCTTC. The entire variable domain, with the rest obtained from reference TRBV11-3 and TRBJ2-1, is as follows: EAGVVQSPRYKIIEKKQPVAFWCNPISGHNTLYWYLQNLGQGPELLIRYENEEAVDDSQLPKDRFSAERLKGVDSTLKIQPAELGDSAVYLCASSFGTGGFNEQFFGPGTRLTVL.

V and J are TRBV7-2 and TRBJ2-7; D is uncertain. Germline V gene sequence: CDR1 SGHTA, CDR2 FQGNSA. Trimming removed 3 bases from V and 0 bases from J, with 3 bases in between. CDR3 length: 12 residues. The DNA of the CDR3 is TGTGCCAGCAGCTTCGGCTCCTACGAGCAGTACTTC. It yields the protein CASSFGSYEQYF.

The V gene is TRBV9, the J gene TRBJ2-2, with TRBD1 identical over 9 bases. With V trimmed by 4 bases and J by 5 bases, 9 bases remained unmatched. This CDR3 region has 16 residues. Germline V CDR1 and CDR2: SGDLS, YYNGEE. For the CDR3, the DNA is TGTGCCAGCAGCCCGGGGACAGGGATTCTTACCGGGGAGCTGTTTTTT. It yields the protein CASSPGTGILTGELFF.